This T cell receptor beta chain emerged from a study of cytomegalovirus exposure and HLA in healthy donors. Study context: The Caucasian-associated ancestry cluster held roughly 78% of a few hundred genotyped donors. Overall study findings and caveats: Productive rates of about 90% or about 30% were seen for most TCR beta V segments in an earlier analysis. As confirmed in vitro, a few CMV-associated chains were specific for CMV antigens. It emerged from a later analysis that several of the most significant clusters appeared to be linked to common viral pathogens.

Of note for this clone: Antigen specificity is unknown.

With V trimmed by 5 bases and J by 0 bases, 15 bases remained unmatched. Germline CDR1 reads GTSNPN; CDR2 reads SVGIG (reference sequence). This CDR3 contains 18 residues. It was with 60 Vbeta and 13 Jbeta primers that the PCR ran. Data came from immunoSEQ multiplex PCR; TCRdb stores just in-frame clones and leaves some out. The sample holds 15,000 to 20,000 clones, 75% seen once. The genes are TRBV30 and TRBJ1-1, with 10 bases identical to TRBD1. Source material: PBMCs. This clonotype was sampled from a young man in good health and CMV-seronegative. The CDR3 here is CAWQGTGAIFTMNTEAFF. Written as DNA, the CDR3 is TGTGCCTGGCAGGGGACAGGGGCTATCTTTACTATGAACACTGAAGCTTTCTTT. The variable domain in full, completed from reference TRBV30 and TRBJ1-1, reads SQTIHQWPATLVQPVGSPLSLECTVEGTSNPNLYWYRQAAGRGLQLLFYSVGIGQISSEVPQNLSASRPQDRQFILSSKKLLLSDSGFYLCAWQGTGAIFTMNTEAFFGQGTRLTVV.